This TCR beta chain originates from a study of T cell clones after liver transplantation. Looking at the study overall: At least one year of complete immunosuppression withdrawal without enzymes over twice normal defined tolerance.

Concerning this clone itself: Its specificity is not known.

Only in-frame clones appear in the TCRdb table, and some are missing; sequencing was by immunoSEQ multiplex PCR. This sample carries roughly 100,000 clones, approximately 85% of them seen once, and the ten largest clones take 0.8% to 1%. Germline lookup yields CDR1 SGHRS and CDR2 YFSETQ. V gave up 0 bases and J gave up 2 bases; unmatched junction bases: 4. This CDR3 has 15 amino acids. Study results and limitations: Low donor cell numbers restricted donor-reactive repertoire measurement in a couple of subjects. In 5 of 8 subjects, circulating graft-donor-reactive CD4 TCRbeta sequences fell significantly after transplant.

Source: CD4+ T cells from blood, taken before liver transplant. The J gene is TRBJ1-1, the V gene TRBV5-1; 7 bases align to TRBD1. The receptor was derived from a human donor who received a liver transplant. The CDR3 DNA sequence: TGCGCCAGCAGCTTGGGTGGGACAGCAAACACTGAAGCTTTCTTT. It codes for CASSLGGTANTEAFF.